Given below is one T cell receptor beta chain in context. Profiling relied on immunoSEQ multiplex PCR, and the TCRdb table lists in-frame clones only, not all of them. The data show tens of thousands of clones, more than 90% seen once. The data originate from a study of OX40 agonist ivuxolimab in advanced cancers. The trim removed 3 bases at V and 6 bases at J, leaving 4 bases unmatched. The CDR3 runs 15 residues. Germline values: CDR1 SGHTA, CDR2 FQGNSA. The input for sequencing was CD4+ or CD8+ T cells sorted from blood, taken in a trial of the OX40 agonist ivuxolimab. This sequence joins TRBV7-2 and TRBJ1-6; TRBD1 matches 8 bases. The clonotype comes from an adult with an advanced solid tumor such as melanoma, head and neck, liver or kidney cancer. Written as DNA, the CDR3 is TGTGCCAGCAGCTTCCGGGACAGGCGTAATTCACCCCTCCACTTT. The encoded protein is CASSFRDRRNSPLHF.